This record covers a single T cell receptor beta chain. Its antigen is not known. It was with 60 Vbeta and 13 Jbeta primers that the PCR ran. Assay: immunoSEQ multiplex PCR; the TCRdb copy retains only in-frame clones and omits some. The sample has around 200,000 clones. The data are from a study of cytomegalovirus exposure and HLA in healthy donors. Study background: Samples from HLA-typed donors yielded approximately 80 million unique TCRs in an early data release. Whole-study findings and limits: Accurate prediction of most subjects' HLA-A and HLA-B alleles from TCR beta sequences was reported. In vitro checks showed that a few CMV-associated chains really do target CMV antigens.

The source material was PBMCs. This TCR derives from a woman aged 18-29 years in good health and CMV-seropositive.

The CDR3 loop reads CASSYTSGLYNEQFF. The CDR3 nucleotides read TGTGCCAGCTCATACACTAGCGGCTTGTACAATGAGCAGTTCTTC. This sequence joins TRBV18 and TRBJ2-1; 8 nucleotides line up with TRBD2. CDR1 and CDR2 from the germline V gene are KGHSH and LQKENI. The CDR3 is 15 amino acids. V was clipped by 5 bases and J by 4 bases; unmatched bases: 7.